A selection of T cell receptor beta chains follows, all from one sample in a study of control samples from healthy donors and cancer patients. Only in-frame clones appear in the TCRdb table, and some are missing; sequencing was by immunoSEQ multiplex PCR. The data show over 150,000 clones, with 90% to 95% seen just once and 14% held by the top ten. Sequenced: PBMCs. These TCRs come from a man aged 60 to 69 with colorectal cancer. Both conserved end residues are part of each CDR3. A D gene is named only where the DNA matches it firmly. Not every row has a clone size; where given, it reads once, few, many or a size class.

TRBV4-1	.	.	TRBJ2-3	TGCGCCAGCAGCCAAGACCACAGTCAGGCGGGCACAGATACGCAGTATTTT	CASSQDHSQAGTDTQYF
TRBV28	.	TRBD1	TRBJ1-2	TGTGCCAGCAGAGCAGCAGGGGGAGACTATGGCTACACCTTC	CASRAAGGDYGYTF
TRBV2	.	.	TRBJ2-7	TGTGCCAGCAGTGCGGGGATAACCTACGAGCAGTACTTC	CASSAGITYEQYF
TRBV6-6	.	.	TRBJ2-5	TGTGCCAGCAGAACTTCCGGGGAGACCCAGTACTTC	CASRTSGETQYF
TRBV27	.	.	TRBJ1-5	TGTGCCAGCAGTTTATCGGCGGGAATCGGCAATCAGCCCCAGCATTTT	CASSLSAGIGNQPQHF
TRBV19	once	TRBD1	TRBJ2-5	TGTGCCAGTAAGAGAACAGGGGGGCAAGAGACCCAGTACTTC	CASKRTGGQETQYF
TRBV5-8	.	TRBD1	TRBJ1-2	TGTGCCAGCAGCCCGCGACAGGGTAGCTATGGCTACACCTTC	CASSPRQGSYGYTF
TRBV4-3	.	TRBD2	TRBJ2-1	TGCGCCAGCAGCCAAGAAGTAAGGGCTGGGCGGGGGGAACGGTGGAATGAGCAGTTCTTC	CASSQEVRAGRGERWNEQFF
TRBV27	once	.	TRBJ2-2	TGTGCCAGCAGTTTAATGGCTCAGGCGGCCGGGGAGCTGTTTTTT	CASSLMAQAAGELFF
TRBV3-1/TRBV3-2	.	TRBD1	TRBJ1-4	TGTGCCAGCAGTAGCGGGACAGGGGTTAATGAAAAACTGTTTTTT	CASSSGTGVNEKLFF
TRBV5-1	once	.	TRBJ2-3	TGCGCCAGCAGCGCACAGGAAAGCACAGATACGCAGTATTTT	CASSAQESTDTQYF
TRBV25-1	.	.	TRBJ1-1	TGTGCCAGCAGTGCCCTGACAGATTACACTGAAGCTTTCTTT	CASSALTDYTEAFF
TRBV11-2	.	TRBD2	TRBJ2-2	TGTGCCAGCAGCTTAGGAGGGACTAGAGACACCGGGGAGCTGTTTTTT	CASSLGGTRDTGELFF